In this sample, the clone carrying this T cell receptor beta chain turned up once. Its cognate antigen is unknown. This sample was taken from a study of shared clonotypes between healthy human individuals. Notes on the study in general: With few donors, the genetic and exposure-history diversity represented was limited. A generally larger estimated richness was seen in naive subsets than in memory subsets.

The V gene's germline CDR1 is SGHAT and CDR2 FQNNGV. The V and J ends lost 1 base and 4 bases respectively, with 13 bases between them. The CDR3 is 15 amino acids. TCRdb keeps only in-frame clones here, not all; method: immunoSEQ multiplex PCR. Among 550,000 to 600,000 clones listed, about 98% were seen once. CD45RO-negative, CCR7-positively selected cells formed the naive CD8 fraction, excluding terminally differentiated effector memory CD45RA+ cells. The chain employs TRBV11-2 and TRBJ1-1, with a possible D match to TRBD1 (6 bases). The sequence derives from a man in his thirties or forties in good health. Material for sequencing was naive CD8+ T cells sorted from blood. The CDR3 here is CASSLAVGQFTEAFF. CDR3 nucleotides: TGTGCCAGCAGCTTAGCCGTAGGACAGTTCACTGAAGCTTTCTTT.